These 24 T cell receptor beta chains share one sample of origin, sequenced in a study of cytomegalovirus exposure and HLA in healthy donors. 13 Jbeta primers and 60 Vbeta primers were used for the PCR. Here immunoSEQ multiplex PCR was the method, and the copy in TCRdb shows in-frame clones only, minus some. The table has around 94,000 clones, roughly 80% seen once; the top ten hold roughly 4.5%. Sequencing was carried out using PBMCs. These receptors came from a woman aged 40 to 49 in good health and CMV-seropositive.

Of note for this clone: Other DNA sequences in the sample encode the same CDR3. The rearrangement uses TRBV28 and TRBJ2-6, with unresolved D. V was shortened by 5 bases and J by 0 bases, with 5 bases between the two germline ends. Germline lookup yields CDR1 MDHEN and CDR2 SYDVKM. The length of the CDR3 is 14 residues. The CDR3 coding sequence is TGTGCCAGCAGTCTACTCTCTGGGGCCAACGTCCTGACTTTC. Protein sequence: CASSLLSGANVLTF.

This clone was recorded a few times. The chain has TRBV6-5 and TRBJ2-2, with D perhaps matching TRBD2 (5 bases). Germline-derived CDR1 and CDR2 are MNHEY and SVGAGI. The V end was cut by 7 bases, the J end by 7 bases, with 10 bases between. The CDR3 extends over 12 amino acids. CDR3 sequence: CASTGEIGELFF. The DNA for the CDR3 is TGTGCCAGCACCGGGGAAATCGGGGAGCTGTTTTTT.

The chain recombines TRBV13 with TRBJ1-1; D not certain. CDR3 length: 15 residues. Trimming removed 2 bases from V and 1 base from J, with 11 bases in between. CDR1 is PRHDT and CDR2 is FYEKMQ in the germline V gene (reference sequence). As DNA, the CDR3 is TGTGCCAGCAGCTTATGGGTCCGGGGGAACACTGAAGCTTTCTTT. As protein: CASSLWVRGNTEAFF.

The chain links TRBV6-4 to TRBJ1-3; D ambiguous. Per germline, CDR1 MRHNA and CDR2 SNTAGT. The CDR3 has 16 amino acids. V was cut by 2 bases and J by 0 bases, with 11 bases left in between. The chain's CDR3 is CASSDRKAASGNTIYF. The CDR3 DNA is TGTGCCAGCAGTGACAGGAAAGCGGCCTCTGGAAACACCATATATTTT.

As for this clone: Other DNA sequences in the sample encode the same CDR3. The chain joins TRBV9 to TRBJ2-7; tentatively, D is TRBD2 (6 bases). The CDR3 consists of 14 residues. The germline gives CDR1 SGDLS, CDR2 YYNGEE. The V and J ends lost 1 base and 2 bases respectively, with 10 bases between them. CDR3 in amino acids: CASSVMGGPYEQYF. CDR3 sequence (DNA): TGTGCCAGCAGCGTAATGGGGGGTCCCTACGAGCAGTACTTC.

The V and J genes are TRBV27 and TRBJ2-7, with D possibly being TRBD2 (5 bases). From germline, CDR1 is MNHEY and CDR2 SMNVEV (reference sequence). V gave up 2 bases and J gave up 2 bases, with 16 bases separating them. There are 16 residues in the CDR3. The CDR3 loop is CASSLEGWQNPYEQYF. CDR3 bases: TGTGCCAGCAGTTTAGAGGGTTGGCAGAACCCCTACGAGCAGTACTTC.

The chain joins TRBV11-3 to TRBJ2-2; TRBD1 might be the D (6 bases). There are 16 residues in the CDR3. Per germline, CDR1 SGHNT and CDR2 YENEEA. Trimming pared 4 bases from V and 5 bases from J, leaving 17 bases between. The CDR3 here is CASSSRKAGETGELFF. The CDR3 bases are TGTGCCAGCAGCTCCCGCAAAGCAGGGGAGACCGGGGAGCTGTTTTTT.

This clone appeared a single time. The J gene is TRBJ1-5, the V gene TRBV6-5; D not resolved. The CDR3 contains 14 residues. Trimming pared 6 bases from V and 2 bases from J, leaving 11 bases between. Germline V gene data show CDR1 as MNHEY and CDR2 as SVGAGI. CDR3: CASSLKRGNQPQHF. CDR3 bases: TGTGCCAGCAGCCTAAAGAGGGGCAATCAGCCCCAGCATTTT.

In its sample, this clone was seen a few times. The V call is TRBV6-1, the J call TRBJ2-7; 12 nucleotides match TRBD2. V lost 5 bases, J lost 7 bases, and 6 bases stayed unmatched. The CDR3 contains 14 residues. CDR1 and CDR2 from the germline V gene are MNHNS and SASEGT. CDR3 DNA: TGTGCCAGCAGTCTACTAGCGGGAGGTAGGGAGCAGTACTTC. Translation gives CASSLLAGGREQYF.

V gene TRBV7-2 combines with J gene TRBJ1-2; 9 bases are a match to TRBD1. V gave up 5 bases and J gave up 8 bases; unmatched junction bases: 9. Per germline, CDR1 SGHTA and CDR2 FQGNSA. The CDR3 totals 14 residues. CDR3 protein: CASSQGRQGGGYTF. CDR3 nucleotide sequence: TGTGCCAGCAGCCAAGGTCGACAGGGGGGGGGCTACACCTTC.

CDR3 sequence reads: CSVGGPLGTEAFF. The CDR3 region has the DNA TGCAGCGTTGGAGGGCCTCTAGGGACTGAAGCTTTCTTT. The rearrangement uses TRBV29-1 and TRBJ1-1; D gene unclear. The V and J ends lost 4 bases and 5 bases respectively, with 14 bases between them. This CDR3 comprises 13 residues. Germline V gene data show CDR1 as SQVTM and CDR2 as ANQGSEA.

The chain links TRBV6-5 to TRBJ1-5, with D possibly matching TRBD1 (5 bases). The CDR3 runs 14 residues. The ends were cut back, 7 bases at V and 1 base at J, with 11 bases in the middle. Germline V lookup: CDR1 MNHEY, CDR2 SVGAGI. Here the CDR3 DNA reads TGTGCCAGCAATCTTGGGGGGAGCAATCAGCCCCAGCATTTT. It codes for CASNLGGSNQPQHF.

In this sample, this clone turned up once. At the DNA level, this CDR3 is encoded by other sequences in the same sample as well. The chain has TRBV7-2 and TRBJ1-5; 7 bases align to TRBD1. The germline gives CDR1 SGHTA, CDR2 FQGNSA. This CDR3 has 13 amino acids. Trimming took 5 bases from V and 5 from J; bases not matched to a gene: 3. The chain's CDR3 is CASSPQGDQPQHF. The CDR3 DNA is TGTGCCAGCAGCCCGCAGGGGGATCAGCCCCAGCATTTT. The full variable domain, in which reference TRBV7-2 and TRBJ1-5 provide the parts outside the CDR3, is GAGVSQSPSNKVTEKGKDVELRCDPISGHTALYWYRQSLGQGLEFLIYFQGNSAPDKSGLPSDRFSAERTGGSVSTLTIQRTQQEDSAVYLCASSPQGDQPQHFGDGTRLSIL.

This chain links TRBV18 with TRBJ1-1, with 7 bases that match TRBD1. The CDR3 is 14 amino acids. Trimming removed 3 bases from V and 3 bases from J; junction bases left unmatched: 4. Germline assignment: CDR1 KGHSH and CDR2 LQKENI. CDR3 in DNA: TGTGCCAGCTCACCGAACGGACAGGACACTGAAGCTTTCTTT. Amino acid sequence: CASSPNGQDTEAFF.

This chain connects TRBV27 to TRBJ1-1, with D perhaps TRBD1 (6 bases). Germline V gene sequence: CDR1 MNHEY, CDR2 SMNVEV (reference sequence). CDR3 size: 13 residues. V lost 3 bases to trimming and J lost 3 bases, with 8 bases between them. Written as DNA, the CDR3 is TGTGCCAGCAGTTTTCGGACAGACACTGAAGCTTTCTTT. It encodes CASSFRTDTEAFF.

The V and J genes are TRBV2 and TRBJ2-7, with 7 bases identical to TRBD2. Trimming at V came to 2 bases and at J to 9 bases, leaving 7 bases not matched to a gene. Germline CDR1 SNHLY, CDR2 FYNNEI. There are 13 residues in the CDR3. The CDR3 loop is CASSERDGRRQYF. CDR3 coding DNA: TGTGCCAGCAGTGAACGGGACGGGAGGCGGCAGTACTTC.

The chain is built from TRBV11-2 and TRBJ1-3; unclear D gene. Germline lookup yields CDR1 SGHAT and CDR2 FQNNGV. The V gene lost 1 base and the J gene lost 0 bases, with 7 bases spanning the gap. The CDR3 is 15 amino acids. CDR3 sequence (DNA): TGTGCCAGCAGCTTAGCGGGAGTCTCTGGAAACACCATATATTTT. It codes for CASSLAGVSGNTIYF.

The V and J genes are TRBV19 and TRBJ1-4; D not resolved. The CDR3 consists of 16 residues. Germline V gene data show CDR1 as LNHDA and CDR2 as SQIVND (reference sequence). V lost 3 bases to trimming and J lost 8 bases, with 19 bases between them. The CDR3 DNA sequence: TGTGCCAGTAGTATCTTCTATCCGGAGGGTAGGGAAAAACTGTTTTTT. Protein: CASSIFYPEGREKLFF.

The J gene is TRBJ2-3, the V gene TRBV2; no clear D. Germline CDR1 SNHLY, CDR2 FYNNEI. The CDR3 loop spans 14 amino acids. V lost 6 bases, J lost 0 bases, and 10 bases lay in between. The CDR3 here is CASRESSSTDTQYF. CDR3 bases: TGTGCCAGCAGAGAGAGCTCTAGCACAGATACGCAGTATTTT.

The chain links TRBV28 to TRBJ2-5, with 9 bases identical to TRBD1. J was trimmed by 9 bases and V by 2 bases; bases with no gene match: 4. The CDR3 has 13 residues. Germline V gene data show CDR1 as MDHEN and CDR2 as SYDVKM. CDR3 amino acids: CASSLGTGRAQYF. CDR3 coding DNA: TGTGCCAGCAGTTTAGGGACAGGGAGGGCCCAGTACTTC.

This clone was seen a few times. CDR3 coding DNA: TGTGCCAGCACAATGACACATAGCACAGATACGCAGTATTTT. The encoded protein is CASTMTHSTDTQYF. The V and J genes are TRBV5-6 and TRBJ2-3; D uncertain. This CDR3 spans 14 amino acids. Germline loops: CDR1 SGHDT, CDR2 YYEEEE. Trimming took off 6 bases at V and 0 bases at J, with 11 bases between the two ends.

This clone was seen only a few times. J is TRBJ2-3 and V is TRBV11-3, with 14 positions matching TRBD2. The CDR3 extends over 16 amino acids. Trimming removed 3 bases from V and 5 bases from J; junction bases left unmatched: 4. Germline V gene lookup returns CDR1 SGHNT and CDR2 YENEEA. This CDR3 reads CASSLGLAGDRDTQYF. In nucleotides, the CDR3 is TGTGCCAGCAGCTTGGGACTAGCGGGAGACCGAGATACGCAGTATTTT.

Here the CDR3 DNA reads TGTGCCAGCAGTTTATGGGGGGGGTCCACCTACGAGCAGTACTTC. Its protein product is CASSLWGGSTYEQYF. The gene calls are TRBV28 and TRBJ2-7; 7 bases are shared with TRBD2. The CDR3 has 15 residues. The ends lost 0 bases at V and 2 bases at J; junction bases unmatched: 4. Germline lookup yields CDR1 MDHEN and CDR2 SYDVKM.

The J gene is TRBJ2-7, the V gene TRBV6-1, with a possible D match to TRBD2 (7 bases). The V end lost 10 bases, the J end lost 3 bases, and 19 bases lay between the germline ends. This CDR3 is built from 14 residues. In germline, CDR1 is MNHNS, CDR2 SASEGT. The CDR3 region has the DNA TGTGCCACCAGGAGGGGGGACTATAGCTACGAGCAGTACTTC. This encodes CATRRGDYSYEQYF.